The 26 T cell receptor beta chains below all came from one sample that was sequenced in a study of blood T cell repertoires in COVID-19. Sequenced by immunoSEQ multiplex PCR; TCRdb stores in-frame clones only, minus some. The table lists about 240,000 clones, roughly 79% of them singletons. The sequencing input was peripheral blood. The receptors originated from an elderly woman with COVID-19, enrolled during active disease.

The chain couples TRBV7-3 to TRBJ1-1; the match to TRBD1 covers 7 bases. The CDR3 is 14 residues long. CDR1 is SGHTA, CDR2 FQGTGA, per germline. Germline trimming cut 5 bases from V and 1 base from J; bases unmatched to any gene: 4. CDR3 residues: CASSKGQKNTEAFF. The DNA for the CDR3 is TGTGCCAGCAGCAAGGGACAGAAGAACACTGAAGCTTTCTTT.

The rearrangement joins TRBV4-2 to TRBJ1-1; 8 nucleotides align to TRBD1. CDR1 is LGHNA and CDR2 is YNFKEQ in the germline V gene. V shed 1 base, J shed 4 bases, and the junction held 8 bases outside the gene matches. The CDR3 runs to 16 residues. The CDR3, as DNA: TGTGCCAGCAGCCAAGGACAGGGGCGCAGGGGCACTGAAGCTTTCTTT. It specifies CASSQGQGRRGTEAFF.

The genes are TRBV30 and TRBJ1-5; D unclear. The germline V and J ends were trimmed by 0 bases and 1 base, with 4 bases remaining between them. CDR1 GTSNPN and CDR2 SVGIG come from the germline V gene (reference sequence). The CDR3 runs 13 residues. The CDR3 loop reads CAWSVSSNQPQHF. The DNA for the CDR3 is TGTGCCTGGAGTGTGAGCAGCAATCAGCCCCAGCATTTT.

DNA of the CDR3: TGTGCCAGCAGCCCCCGGTCGCCGTTTGAGACCCAGTACTTC. It codes for CASSPRSPFETQYF. This chain joins TRBV14 and TRBJ2-5; no firm D call. V dropped 4 bases and J dropped 5 bases, with 14 bases sitting between them. The CDR3 length is 14 residues. The germline V gene has CDR1 SGHDN and CDR2 FVKESK.

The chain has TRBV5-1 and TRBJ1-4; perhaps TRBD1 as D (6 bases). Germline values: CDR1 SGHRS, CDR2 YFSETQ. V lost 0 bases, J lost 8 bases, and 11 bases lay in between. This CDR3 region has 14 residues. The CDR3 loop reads CASSLGGRREKLFF. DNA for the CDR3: TGCGCCAGCAGCTTGGGGGGGCGTAGAGAAAAACTGTTTTTT.

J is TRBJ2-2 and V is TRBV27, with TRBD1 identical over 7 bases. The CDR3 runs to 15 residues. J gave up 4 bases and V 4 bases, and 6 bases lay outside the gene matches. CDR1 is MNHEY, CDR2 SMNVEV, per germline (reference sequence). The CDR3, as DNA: TGTGCCAGCAGTTCACAGGGGCTAATCACCGGGGAGCTGTTTTTT. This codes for CASSSQGLITGELFF.

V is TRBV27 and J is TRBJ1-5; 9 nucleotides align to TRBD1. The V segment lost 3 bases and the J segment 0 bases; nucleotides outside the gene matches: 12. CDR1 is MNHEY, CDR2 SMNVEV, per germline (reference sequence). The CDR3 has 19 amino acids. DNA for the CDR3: TGTGCCAGCAGTTTTGGGACAGGGCCCGGCGGTTATAGCAATCAGCCCCAGCATTTT. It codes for CASSFGTGPGGYSNQPQHF.

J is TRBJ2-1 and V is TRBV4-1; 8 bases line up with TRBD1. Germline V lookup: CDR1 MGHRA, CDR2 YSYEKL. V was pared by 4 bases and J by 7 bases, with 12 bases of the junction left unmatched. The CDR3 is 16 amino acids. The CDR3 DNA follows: TGCGCCAGCAGCCTAATTACAGGGGGTTCGGGGAATGAGCAGTTCTTC. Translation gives CASSLITGGSGNEQFF.

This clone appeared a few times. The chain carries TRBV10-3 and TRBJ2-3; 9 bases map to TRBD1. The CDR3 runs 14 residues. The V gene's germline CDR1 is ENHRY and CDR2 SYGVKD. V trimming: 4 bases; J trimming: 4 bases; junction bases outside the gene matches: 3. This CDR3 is CAISGDRASDTQYF. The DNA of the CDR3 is TGTGCCATCAGTGGGGACAGGGCATCAGATACGCAGTATTTT.

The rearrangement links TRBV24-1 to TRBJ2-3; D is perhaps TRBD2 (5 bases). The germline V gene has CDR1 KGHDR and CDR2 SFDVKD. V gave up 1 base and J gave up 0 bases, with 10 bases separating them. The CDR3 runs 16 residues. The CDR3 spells CATSDLADGSTDTQYF. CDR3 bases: TGTGCCACCAGTGATTTAGCGGACGGAAGCACAGATACGCAGTATTTT.

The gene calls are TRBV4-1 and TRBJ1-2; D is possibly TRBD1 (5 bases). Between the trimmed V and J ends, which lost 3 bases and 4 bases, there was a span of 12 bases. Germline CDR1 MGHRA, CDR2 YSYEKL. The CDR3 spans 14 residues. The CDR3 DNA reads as TGCGCCAGCAGCCAGGGGGGGACGGTCTATGGCTACACCTTC. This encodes CASSQGGTVYGYTF.

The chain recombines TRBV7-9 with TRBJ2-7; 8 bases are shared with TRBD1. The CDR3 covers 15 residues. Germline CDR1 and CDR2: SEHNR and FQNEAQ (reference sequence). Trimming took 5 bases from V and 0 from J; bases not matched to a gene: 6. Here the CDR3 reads CASSTGQDGSYEQYF. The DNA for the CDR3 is TGTGCCAGCAGCACGGGACAGGACGGCTCCTACGAGCAGTACTTC.

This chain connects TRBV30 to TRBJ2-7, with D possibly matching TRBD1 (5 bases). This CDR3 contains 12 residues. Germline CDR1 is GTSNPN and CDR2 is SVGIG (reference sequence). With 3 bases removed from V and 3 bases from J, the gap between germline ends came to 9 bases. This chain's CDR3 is CAWRATVYEQYF. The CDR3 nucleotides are TGTGCCTGGAGAGCGACAGTCTACGAGCAGTACTTC.

In DNA form, the CDR3 reads TGTGCCAGCAGGCCCCGGGACTTCTCCTACGAGCAGTACTTC. Translating gives CASRPRDFSYEQYF. V usage is TRBV7-8 and J usage is TRBJ2-7, with a tentative D call TRBD2 (6 bases). In germline, CDR1 is SGHVS, CDR2 FQNEAQ. V was shortened by 6 bases and J by 0 bases, with 12 bases between the two germline ends. This CDR3 region has 14 residues.

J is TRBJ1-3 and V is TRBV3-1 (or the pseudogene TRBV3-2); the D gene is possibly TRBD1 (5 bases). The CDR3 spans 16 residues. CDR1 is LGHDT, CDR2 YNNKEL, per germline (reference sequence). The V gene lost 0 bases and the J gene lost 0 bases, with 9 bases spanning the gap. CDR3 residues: CASSQDSRASGNTIYF. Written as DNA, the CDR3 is TGTGCCAGCAGCCAAGACAGCAGGGCCTCTGGAAACACCATATATTTT.

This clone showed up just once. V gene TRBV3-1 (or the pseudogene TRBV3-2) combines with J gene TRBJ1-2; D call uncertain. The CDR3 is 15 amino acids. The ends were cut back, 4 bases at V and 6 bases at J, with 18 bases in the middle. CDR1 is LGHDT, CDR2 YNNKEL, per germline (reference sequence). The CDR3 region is CASSPSSGSLHGYTF. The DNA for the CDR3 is TGTGCCAGCAGCCCTTCATCGGGTAGCCTTCATGGCTACACCTTC.

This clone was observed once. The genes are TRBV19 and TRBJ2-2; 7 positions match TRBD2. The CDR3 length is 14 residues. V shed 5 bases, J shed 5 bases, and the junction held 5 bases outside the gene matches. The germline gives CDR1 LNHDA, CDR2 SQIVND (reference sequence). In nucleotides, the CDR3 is TGTGCCAGTAGTGGCCTAGCGGCGACCGGGGAGCTGTTTTTT. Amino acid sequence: CASSGLAATGELFF.

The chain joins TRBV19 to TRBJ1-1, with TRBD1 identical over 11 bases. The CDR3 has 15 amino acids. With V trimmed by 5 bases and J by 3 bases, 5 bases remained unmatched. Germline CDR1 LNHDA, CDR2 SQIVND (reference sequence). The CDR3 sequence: CASSAWGQGDTEAFF. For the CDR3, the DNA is TGTGCCAGTAGTGCTTGGGGACAGGGGGACACTGAAGCTTTCTTT. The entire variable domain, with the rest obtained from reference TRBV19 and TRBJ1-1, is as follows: DGGITQSPKYLFRKEGQNVTLSCEQNLNHDAMYWYRQDPGQGLRLIYYSQIVNDFQKGDIAEGYSVSREKKESFPLTVTSAQKNPTAFYLCASSAWGQGDTEAFFGQGTRLTVV.

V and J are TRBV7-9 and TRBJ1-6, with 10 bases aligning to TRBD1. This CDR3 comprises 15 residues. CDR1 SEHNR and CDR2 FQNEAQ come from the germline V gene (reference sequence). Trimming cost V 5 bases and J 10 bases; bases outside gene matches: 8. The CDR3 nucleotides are TGTGCCAGCAGCCCCGGAGGGACAGGGGTCTCACCCCTCCACTTT. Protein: CASSPGGTGVSPLHF.

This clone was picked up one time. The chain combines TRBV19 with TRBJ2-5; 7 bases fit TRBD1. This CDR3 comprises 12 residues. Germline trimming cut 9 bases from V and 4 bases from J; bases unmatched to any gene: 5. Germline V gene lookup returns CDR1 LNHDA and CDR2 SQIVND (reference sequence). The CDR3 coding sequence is TGTGCCAGCCAAGGGGGCGGAGAGACCCAGTACTTC. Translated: CASQGGGETQYF.

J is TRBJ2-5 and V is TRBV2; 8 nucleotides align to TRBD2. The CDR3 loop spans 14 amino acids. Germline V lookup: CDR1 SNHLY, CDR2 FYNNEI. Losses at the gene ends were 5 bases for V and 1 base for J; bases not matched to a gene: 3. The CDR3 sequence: CASSLTSGQETQYF. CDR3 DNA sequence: TGTGCCAGCAGTCTTACTAGCGGCCAAGAGACCCAGTACTTC.

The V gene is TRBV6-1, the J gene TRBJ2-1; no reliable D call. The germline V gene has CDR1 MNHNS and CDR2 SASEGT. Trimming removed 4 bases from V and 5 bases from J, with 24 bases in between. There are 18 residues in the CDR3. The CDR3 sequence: CASSARKSLADLHNEQFF. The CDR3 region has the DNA TGTGCCAGCAGTGCACGAAAGTCGCTTGCGGATCTCCACAATGAGCAGTTCTTC.

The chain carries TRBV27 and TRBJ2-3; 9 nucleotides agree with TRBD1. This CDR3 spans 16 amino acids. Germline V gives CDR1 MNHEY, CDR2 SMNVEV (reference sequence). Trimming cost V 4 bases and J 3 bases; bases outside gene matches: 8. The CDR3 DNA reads TGTGCCAGCAGTTGGAGGACAGGGGCCAGGACAGATACGCAGTATTTT. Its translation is CASSWRTGARTDTQYF.

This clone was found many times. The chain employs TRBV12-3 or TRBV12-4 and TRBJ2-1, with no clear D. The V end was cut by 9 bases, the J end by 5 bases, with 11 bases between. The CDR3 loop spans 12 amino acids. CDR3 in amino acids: CASGRTNNEQFF. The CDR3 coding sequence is TGTGCCAGTGGGCGAACAAACAATGAGCAGTTCTTC.

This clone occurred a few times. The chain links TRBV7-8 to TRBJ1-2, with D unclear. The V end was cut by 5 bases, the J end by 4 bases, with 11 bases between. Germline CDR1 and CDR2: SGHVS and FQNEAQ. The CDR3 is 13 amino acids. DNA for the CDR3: TGTGCCAGCAGCCTCCCACGGTCCTATGGCTACACCTTC. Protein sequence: CASSLPRSYGYTF.

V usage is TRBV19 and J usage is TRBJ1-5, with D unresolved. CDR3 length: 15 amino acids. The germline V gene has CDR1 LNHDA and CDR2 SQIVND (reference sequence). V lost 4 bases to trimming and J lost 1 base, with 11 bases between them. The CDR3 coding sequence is TGTGCCAGTAGTAAAAGAGGGTACAGCAATCAGCCCCAGCATTTT. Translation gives CASSKRGYSNQPQHF.